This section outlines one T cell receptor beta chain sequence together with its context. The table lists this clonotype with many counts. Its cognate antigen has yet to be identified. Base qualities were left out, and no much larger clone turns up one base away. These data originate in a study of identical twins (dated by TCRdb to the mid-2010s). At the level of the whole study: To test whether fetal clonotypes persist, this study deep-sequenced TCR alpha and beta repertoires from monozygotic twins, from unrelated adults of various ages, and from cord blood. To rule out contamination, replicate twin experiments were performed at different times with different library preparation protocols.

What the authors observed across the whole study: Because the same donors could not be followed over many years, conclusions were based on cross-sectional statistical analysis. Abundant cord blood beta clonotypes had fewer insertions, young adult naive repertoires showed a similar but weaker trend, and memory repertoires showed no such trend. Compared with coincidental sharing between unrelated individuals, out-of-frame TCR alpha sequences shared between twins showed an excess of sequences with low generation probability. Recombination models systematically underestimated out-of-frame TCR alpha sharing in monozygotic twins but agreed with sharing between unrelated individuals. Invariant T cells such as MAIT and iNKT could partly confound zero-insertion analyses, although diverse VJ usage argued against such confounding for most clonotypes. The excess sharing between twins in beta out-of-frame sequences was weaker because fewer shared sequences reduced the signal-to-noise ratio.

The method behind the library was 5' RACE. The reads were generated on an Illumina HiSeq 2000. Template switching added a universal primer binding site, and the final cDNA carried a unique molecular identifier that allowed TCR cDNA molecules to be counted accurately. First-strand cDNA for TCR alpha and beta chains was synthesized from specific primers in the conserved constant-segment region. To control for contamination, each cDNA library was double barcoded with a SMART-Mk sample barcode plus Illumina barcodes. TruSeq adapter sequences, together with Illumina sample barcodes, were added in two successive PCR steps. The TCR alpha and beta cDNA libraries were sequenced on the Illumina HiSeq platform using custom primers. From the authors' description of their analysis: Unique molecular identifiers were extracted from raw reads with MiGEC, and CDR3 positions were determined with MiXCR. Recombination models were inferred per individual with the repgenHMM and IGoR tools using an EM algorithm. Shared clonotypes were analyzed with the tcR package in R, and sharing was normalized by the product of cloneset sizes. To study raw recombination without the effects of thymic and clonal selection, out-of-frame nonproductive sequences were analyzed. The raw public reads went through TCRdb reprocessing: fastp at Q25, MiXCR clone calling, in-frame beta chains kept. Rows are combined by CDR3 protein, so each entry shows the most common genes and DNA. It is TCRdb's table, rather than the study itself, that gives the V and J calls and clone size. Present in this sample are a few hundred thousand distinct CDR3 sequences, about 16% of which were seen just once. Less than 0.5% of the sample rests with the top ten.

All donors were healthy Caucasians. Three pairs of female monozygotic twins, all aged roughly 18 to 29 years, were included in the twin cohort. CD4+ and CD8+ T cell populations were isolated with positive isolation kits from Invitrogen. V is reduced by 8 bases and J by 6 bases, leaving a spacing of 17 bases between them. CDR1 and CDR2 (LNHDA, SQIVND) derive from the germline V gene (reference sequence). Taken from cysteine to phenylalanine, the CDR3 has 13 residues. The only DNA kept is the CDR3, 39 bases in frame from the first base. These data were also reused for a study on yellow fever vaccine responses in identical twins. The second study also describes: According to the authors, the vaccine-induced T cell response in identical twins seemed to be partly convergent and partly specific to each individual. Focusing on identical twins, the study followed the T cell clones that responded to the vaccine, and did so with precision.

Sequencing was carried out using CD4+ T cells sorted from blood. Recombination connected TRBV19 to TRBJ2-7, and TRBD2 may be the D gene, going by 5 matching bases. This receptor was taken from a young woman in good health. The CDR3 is CASSLTLEGEQYF. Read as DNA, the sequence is TGTGCCAGTTCCCTGACTCTAGAGGGCGAGCAGTACTTC.